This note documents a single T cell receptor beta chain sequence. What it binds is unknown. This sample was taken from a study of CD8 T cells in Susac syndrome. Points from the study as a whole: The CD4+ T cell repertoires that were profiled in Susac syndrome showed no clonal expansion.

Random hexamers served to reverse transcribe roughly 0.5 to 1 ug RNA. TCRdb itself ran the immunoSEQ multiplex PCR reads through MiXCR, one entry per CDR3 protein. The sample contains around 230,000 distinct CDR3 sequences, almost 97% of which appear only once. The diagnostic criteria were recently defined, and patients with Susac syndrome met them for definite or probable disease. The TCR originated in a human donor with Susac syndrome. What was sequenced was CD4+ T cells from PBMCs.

The CDR3 loop is CSARMGANQPQHF. The CDR3 bases are TGCAGTGCCAGGATGGGAGCTAATCAGCCCCAGCATTTT. The chain has TRBV20-1 and TRBJ1-5; D remains unclear. The CDR3 extends over 13 amino acids. Deletions cut 6 bases from V and 4 bases from J, with 13 bases between. CDR1 and CDR2 (germline): DFQATT, SNEGSKA (reference sequence).